Each of the 16 T cell receptor beta chains below was sequenced from the same sample in a study of cytomegalovirus exposure and HLA in healthy donors. Vbeta (60) and Jbeta (13) primers were used in the PCR. Repertoires were generated with immunoSEQ multiplex PCR, while TCRdb's copy carries only in-frame clones and drops some. Of about 93,000 clones listed, roughly 67% are singletons. The sample was PBMCs. Receptors were obtained from a boy between 5 and 17 years old in good health and CMV-seropositive.

This clone was recorded only once. The gene calls are TRBV5-1 and TRBJ2-7, with D possibly TRBD2 on 6 matching bases. The CDR3 is made up of 13 amino acids. Germline V CDR1 and CDR2: SGHRS, YFSETQ. The ends were cut back, 0 bases at V and 7 bases at J, with 11 bases in the middle. The CDR3 DNA reads as TGCGCCAGCAGCTTGGACGCGGGAAATGAGCAGTACTTC. This codes for CASSLDAGNEQYF.

This clone has more than one count but fewer than ten. V and J are TRBV5-1 and TRBJ2-3; 10 positions match TRBD2. This CDR3 comprises 15 residues. Germline V gives CDR1 SGHRS, CDR2 YFSETQ. V trimming: 5 bases; J trimming: 5 bases; junction bases outside the gene matches: 8. CDR3: CASSFSGGDGDTQYF. The CDR3 region has the DNA TGCGCCAGCAGTTTCAGCGGGGGGGATGGAGATACGCAGTATTTT.

This CDR3 reads CASRPDGGANYGYTF. Here the CDR3 DNA reads TGTGCCAGCAGGCCGGACGGAGGAGCTAACTATGGCTACACCTTC. The chain links TRBV2 to TRBJ1-2; D ambiguous. Germline CDR1 is SNHLY and CDR2 is FYNNEI. Trimming removed 6 bases at V and 0 bases at J, with 14 bases between. CDR3 length: 15 amino acids.

This clone was counted a few times. The chain has TRBV27 and TRBJ1-2; D might be TRBD1 (6 bases). Trimming took 3 bases from V and 3 from J, leaving 17 bases between them. Per the germline V gene, CDR1 is MNHEY and CDR2 is SMNVEV (reference sequence). This CDR3 has 16 residues. The CDR3 DNA reads TGTGCCAGCAGTTTTCATTATGGGGCAGGGGACTATGGCTACACCTTC. Amino acid sequence: CASSFHYGAGDYGYTF.

The chain carries TRBV15 and TRBJ1-3; D is uncertain. Deletions cut 0 bases from V and 4 bases from J, with 10 bases between. The CDR3 runs 15 residues. Looked up from germline, CDR1 is LNHNV and CDR2 is YYDKDF (reference sequence). CDR3 loop: CATSREVQSGNTIYF. DNA of the CDR3: TGTGCCACCAGCAGAGAGGTCCAGTCCGGAAACACCATATATTTT.

The J gene is TRBJ1-5, the V gene TRBV18; TRBD1 matches 8 bases. Germline V lookup: CDR1 KGHSH, CDR2 LQKENI. Trimming at V came to 4 bases and at J to 6 bases, leaving 2 bases not matched to a gene. This CDR3 spans 13 amino acids. CDR3 nucleotide sequence: TGTGCCAGCTCACAGACAGGGGTTCAGCCCCAGCATTTT. Amino acids: CASSQTGVQPQHF. The whole variable domain, filled in from reference TRBV18 and TRBJ1-5, reads NAGVMQNPRHLVRRRGQEARLRCSPMKGHSHVYWYRQLPEEGLKFMVYLQKENIIDESGMPKERFSAEFPKEGPSILRIQQVVRGDSAAYFCASSQTGVQPQHFGDGTRLSIL.

V is TRBV27 and J is TRBJ1-6, with D tentatively TRBD1 (5 bases). Germline V gene data show CDR1 as MNHEY and CDR2 as SMNVEV (reference sequence). Trimming removed 6 bases from V and 8 bases from J, with 20 bases in between. There are 16 residues in the CDR3. The CDR3 nucleotides read TGTGCCAGCAGAGACCATGACAGCGGGGTTTATTCACCCCTCCACTTT. Protein: CASRDHDSGVYSPLHF.

V gene TRBV7-9 combines with J gene TRBJ1-5; 9 bases are a match to TRBD1. V dropped 5 bases and J dropped 5; count of bases not matched to a gene: 13. The CDR3 loop spans 17 amino acids. Germline V lookup: CDR1 SEHNR, CDR2 FQNEAQ (reference sequence). CDR3 DNA: TGTGCCAGCAGCCATAAAACAGGGGGCGCAACGGATCAGCCCCAGCATTTT. Amino acid sequence: CASSHKTGGATDQPQHF. Filled out from reference TRBV7-9 and TRBJ1-5, the complete variable domain reads DTGVSQNPRHKITKRGQNVTFRCDPISEHNRLYWYRQTLGQGPEFLTYFQNEAQLEKSRLLSDRFSAERPKGSFSTLEIQRTEQGDSAMYLCASSHKTGGATDQPQHFGDGTRLSIL.

This sequence joins TRBV4-3 and TRBJ2-6; D may be TRBD1 (5 bases). The V end was cut by 0 bases, the J end by 0 bases, with 15 bases between. In germline, CDR1 is LGHNA, CDR2 YSLEER. The CDR3 has 19 amino acids. CDR3 nucleotides: TGCGCCAGCAGCCAAGATTTGGGGCAGGGCCACTCTGGGGCCAACGTCCTGACTTTC. It yields the protein CASSQDLGQGHSGANVLTF.

The chain combines TRBV29-1 with TRBJ2-2; 10 nucleotides align to TRBD2. This CDR3 has 13 amino acids. Germline V lookup: CDR1 SQVTM, CDR2 ANQGSEA. V was clipped by 7 bases and J by 3 bases; unmatched bases: 2. The CDR3 protein is CSAGTSDTGELFF. The CDR3 DNA follows: TGCAGCGCCGGGACTAGCGACACCGGGGAGCTGTTTTTT.

This clone was counted a few times. The gene calls are TRBV4-3 and TRBJ2-7, with TRBD2 matching over 9 bases. The ends lost 4 bases at V and 3 bases at J; junction bases unmatched: 7. Germline V gene lookup returns CDR1 LGHNA and CDR2 YSLEER. This CDR3 is built from 15 residues. The CDR3 spells CASSPSLAGNYEQYF. The CDR3 coding sequence is TGCGCCAGCAGCCCTTCCCTAGCGGGGAACTACGAGCAGTACTTC.

V and J are TRBV15 and TRBJ2-4; D possibly corresponds to TRBD1 (6 bases). There are 15 residues in the CDR3. Per the germline V gene, CDR1 is LNHNV and CDR2 is YYDKDF (reference sequence). V lost 0 bases and J 6 bases, leaving 12 bases between the germline ends. The CDR3 sequence is CATSRDRARGNIQYF. CDR3 in DNA: TGTGCCACCAGCAGAGATCGGGCCAGGGGAAACATTCAGTACTTC.

The chain recombines TRBV11-3 with TRBJ2-3; 8 positions match TRBD2. Germline V gene data show CDR1 as SGHNT and CDR2 as YENEEA. The ends lost 4 bases at V and 2 bases at J; junction bases unmatched: 5. This CDR3 has 15 amino acids. CDR3 sequence reads: CASSYGGDLTDTQYF. CDR3 nucleotides: TGTGCCAGCAGCTACGGGGGGGACCTCACAGATACGCAGTATTTT.

Concerning this clone itself: The junction does not match germline at one end; this may be a read error. V and J are TRBV6-1 and TRBJ1-5; TRBD1 aligns across 11 bases. This CDR3 is built from 15 residues. Germline loops: CDR1 MNHNS, CDR2 SASEGT. The CDR3 loop reads CACSLRTGGIQPQHF. In nucleotides, the CDR3 is TGTGCCTGCAGCCTCAGGACAGGGGGCATTCAGCCCCAGCATTTT.

V usage is TRBV28 and J usage is TRBJ2-2; D may be TRBD2 (5 bases). Germline V gives CDR1 MDHEN, CDR2 SYDVKM. This CDR3 is 15 amino acids long. V was trimmed by 2 bases and J by 7 bases, leaving 14 bases between them. The CDR3 protein is CASSLIRTGGGELFF. The CDR3 nucleotides are TGTGCCAGCAGTTTAATACGGACTGGAGGCGGGGAGCTGTTTTTT.

CDR3 DNA sequence: TGTGCCAGCAGCTTAAACAGGGGGGCAGATACGCAGTATTTT. It yields the protein CASSLNRGADTQYF. The chain recombines TRBV7-3 with TRBJ2-3; 8 nucleotides agree with TRBD1. The V gene's germline CDR1 is SGHTA and CDR2 FQGTGA. Germline trimming cut 1 base from V and 4 bases from J; bases unmatched to any gene: 1. The CDR3 covers 14 residues.